This TCR beta chain was documented in a study of blood T cells in healthy people across ages. Study conclusions and caveats: The lack of PBMC sorting stopped any conclusive naive versus antigen-experienced comparison. Naive CD4+ cell counts and diversity both ran higher in long-lived than in aged donors.

The CDR3 covers 15 residues. Germline V gene sequence: CDR1 SGHTA, CDR2 FQGNSA. Primed by a sample-barcoded 5' primer and a J-beta primer mix, a second PCR proceeded for about 7 to 11 cycles. From the 5' RACE reads, TCRdb called clonotypes with MiXCR, one entry per CDR3 protein. The data hold about 970,000 distinct CDR3 sequences, with roughly 51% observed a single time. This clonotype was observed once. Its target is not known. A junction boundary mismatches the germline segment, possibly from a read error. Each individual donor underwent a draw of approximately 10 milliliters of peripheral blood. In each sample, at least 7 million PBMCs were isolated.

The specimen sequenced was blood. The receptor comes from a woman aged 55-69 years in good health. The genes are TRBV7-2 and TRBJ2-5, with TRBD2 matching over 10 bases. The DNA of the CDR3 is TGTGCCGGCAGCTTAGCTAGCGGGAGTACAGAGACCCAGTACTTC. Protein sequence: CAGSLASGSTETQYF.